A selection of T cell receptor beta chains follows, all from one sample in a study of lymphopenia after photon versus proton radiotherapy. The protocol was immunoSEQ multiplex PCR, while the TCRdb copy is restricted to in-frame clones and leaves out a portion. Seen here are under 35,000 clones, about 91% observed once, and the top ten hold 6.6%. This specimen was peripheral blood, taken from a patient treated with proton-based radiotherapy. These receptors were obtained from a woman aged 70-85 years with pancreatic cancer. Some clones in this sample may be carry-over from other donors' samples. The CDR3 runs from the conserved cysteine through the conserved F or W. The order of the fields is V gene, D gene, CDR3 protein. The D gene is left open where the match is weak.

TRBV28	.	CASSSNPGYTF
TRBV4-3	TRBD2	CASSQAGAPTDTQYF
TRBV16	.	CASSPLEGQPQHF
TRBV5-1	TRBD2	CASSTGTSGRRNEQFF
TRBV4-3	TRBD1	CASSQSGGQAYEQYF
TRBV28	TRBD1	CASSFRQGGQPQHF
TRBV2	.	CASRKSGAGVNEQFF
TRBV18	TRBD1	CASSPTGQSLNMNTEAFF
TRBV9	.	CASSVTVGRKLFF
TRBV6-5	TRBD2	CASRTGGRDEQFF
TRBV2	TRBD1	CASSEWGQGLIGSQPQHF
TRBV5-4	TRBD1	CASSPGTGEGREQYF
TRBV28	.	CASSDLTALYEQYF
TRBV7-8	TRBD2	CASSLLTSGKAYEQYF
TRBV18	TRBD1	CASSPPQGYMNTEAFF
TRBV7-9	TRBD1	CASSPIGGLGEQYF
TRBV6-5	.	CASSYAVAPEGYEQYF
TRBV5-5	.	CASSGGGNTEAFF
TRBV19	.	CASSSGYTRGGYTF
TRBV6-5	.	CASSYRAGSYEQYF
TRBV7-2	TRBD2	CASSLAGGYNEQFF
TRBV7-9	.	CASSYLQPPHEQYF
TRBV7-2	.	CASSLEGTVNTEAFF
TRBV19	.	CASSIQGYNEQFF
TRBV28	TRBD1	CASSSPNLELNRGHYGYTF
TRBV4-1	.	CASSQEPVSRGNQPQHF
TRBV30	.	CAWRAQGGNGEAFF
TRBV19	.	CASSVWANTEAFF
TRBV2	TRBD1	CASSEGQGEQPQHF
TRBV5-1	TRBD1	CASSTGTGGLEQYF
TRBV19	.	CASSNPSTDTQYF
TRBV28	.	CASNNQGRYPYEQYF
TRBV6-1	.	CASSETSFSLSGNTIYF
TRBV29-1	.	CSAKGGVETQYF
TRBV21-1	.	CASSNPQGASGNTIYF
TRBV27	.	CASSAFRNTGELFF
TRBV7-3	.	CASSLTEGAEAFF
TRBV5-1	.	CASSLSGVRMNTEAFF
TRBV6-6	.	CASSFQALDTGELFF
TRBV5-6	.	CASSLAGRDGYTF
TRBV7-2	.	CASSLYSSSNTGELFF
TRBV27	.	CASSPGPGLTGYTF
TRBV19	TRBD1	CASHDGQGINGYTF
TRBV7-9	TRBD1	CASSATDRGGYGYTF